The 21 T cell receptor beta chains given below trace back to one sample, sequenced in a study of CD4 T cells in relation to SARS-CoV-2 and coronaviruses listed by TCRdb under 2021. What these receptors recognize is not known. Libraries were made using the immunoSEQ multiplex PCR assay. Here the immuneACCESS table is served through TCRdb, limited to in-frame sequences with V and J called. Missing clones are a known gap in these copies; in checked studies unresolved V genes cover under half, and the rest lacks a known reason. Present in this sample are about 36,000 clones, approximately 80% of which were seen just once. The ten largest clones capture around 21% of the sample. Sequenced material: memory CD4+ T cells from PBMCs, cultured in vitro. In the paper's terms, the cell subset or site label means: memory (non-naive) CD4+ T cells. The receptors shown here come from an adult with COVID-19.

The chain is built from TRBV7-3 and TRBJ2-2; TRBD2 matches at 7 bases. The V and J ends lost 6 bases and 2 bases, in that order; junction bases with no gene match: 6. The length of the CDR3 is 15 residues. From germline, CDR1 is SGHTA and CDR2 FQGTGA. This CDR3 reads CASRASGDNTGELFF. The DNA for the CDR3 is TGTGCCAGCAGAGCTAGCGGAGATAACACCGGGGAGCTGTTTTTT.

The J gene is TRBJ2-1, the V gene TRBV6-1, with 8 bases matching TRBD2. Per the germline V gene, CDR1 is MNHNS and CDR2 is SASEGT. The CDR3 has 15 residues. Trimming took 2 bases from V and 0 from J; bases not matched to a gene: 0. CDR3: CASSELAGSYNEQFF. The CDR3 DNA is TGTGCCAGCAGTGAACTAGCGGGCTCCTACAATGAGCAGTTCTTC.

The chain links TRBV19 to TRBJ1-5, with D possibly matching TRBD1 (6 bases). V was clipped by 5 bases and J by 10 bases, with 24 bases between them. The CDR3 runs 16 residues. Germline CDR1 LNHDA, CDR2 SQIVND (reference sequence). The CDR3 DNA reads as TGTGCCAGTAGTCCGAGAGAGGGGGTCGGGTCTCACCCCCAGCATTTT. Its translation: CASSPREGVGSHPQHF.

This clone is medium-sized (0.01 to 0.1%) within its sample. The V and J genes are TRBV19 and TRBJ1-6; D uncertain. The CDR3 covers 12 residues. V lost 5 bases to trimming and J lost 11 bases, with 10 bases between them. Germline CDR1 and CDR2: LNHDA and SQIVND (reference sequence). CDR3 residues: CASSEGLTPLHF. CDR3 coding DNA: TGTGCCAGTAGTGAGGGTCTGACACCCCTCCACTTT.

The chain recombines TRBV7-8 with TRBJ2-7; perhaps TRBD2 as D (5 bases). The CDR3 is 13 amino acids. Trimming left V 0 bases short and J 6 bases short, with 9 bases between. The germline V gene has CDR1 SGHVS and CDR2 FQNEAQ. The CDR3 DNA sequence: TGTGCCAGCAGCTTAGCCGAGGGTCTCGAGCAGTACTTC. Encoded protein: CASSLAEGLEQYF.

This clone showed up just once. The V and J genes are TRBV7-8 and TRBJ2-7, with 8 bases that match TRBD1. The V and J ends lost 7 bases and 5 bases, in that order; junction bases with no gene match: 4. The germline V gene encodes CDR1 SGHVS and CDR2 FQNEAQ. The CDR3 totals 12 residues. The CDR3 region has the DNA TGTGCCAGCAATGACAGGGGCCACGAGCAGTACTTC. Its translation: CASNDRGHEQYF.

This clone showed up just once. CDR3 sequence (DNA): TGTGCCACCAGTGATTCGCAGGGAGGCCTCATTCCAGGCTACACCTTC. This encodes CATSDSQGGLIPGYTF. The rearrangement links TRBV24-1 to TRBJ1-2; D is possibly TRBD1 (5 bases). V gave up 2 bases and J gave up 8 bases, with 20 bases separating them. This CDR3 is 16 amino acids long. Germline CDR1 reads KGHDR; CDR2 reads SFDVKD.

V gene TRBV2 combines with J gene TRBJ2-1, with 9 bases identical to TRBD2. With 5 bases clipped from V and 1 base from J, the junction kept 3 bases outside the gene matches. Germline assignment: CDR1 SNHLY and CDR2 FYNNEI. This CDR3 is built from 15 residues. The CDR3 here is CASSRLAVSYNEQFF. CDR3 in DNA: TGTGCCAGCAGTAGACTAGCGGTATCCTACAATGAGCAGTTCTTC.

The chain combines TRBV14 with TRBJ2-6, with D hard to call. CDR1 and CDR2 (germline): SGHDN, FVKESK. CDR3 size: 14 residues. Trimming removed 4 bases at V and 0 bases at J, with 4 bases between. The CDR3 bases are TGTGCCAGCAGCCTTGACTCTGGGGCCAACGTCCTGACTTTC. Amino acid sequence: CASSLDSGANVLTF.

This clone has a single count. CDR3 region: CASSREGSTDTQYF. The CDR3 DNA reads TGTGCCAGCAGCCGGGAGGGTAGCACAGATACGCAGTATTTT. This chain links TRBV28 with TRBJ2-3; 8 nucleotides match TRBD2. The CDR3 contains 14 residues. After removal of 6 bases from V and 0 bases from J, the junction contained 2 bases not matched to a gene. Germline loops: CDR1 MDHEN, CDR2 SYDVKM.

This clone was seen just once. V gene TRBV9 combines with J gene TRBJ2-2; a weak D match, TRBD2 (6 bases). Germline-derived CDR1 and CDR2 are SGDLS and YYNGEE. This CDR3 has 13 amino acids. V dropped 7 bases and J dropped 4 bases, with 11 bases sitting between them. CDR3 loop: CASEVGGTGELFF. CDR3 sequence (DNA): TGTGCCAGCGAGGTGGGGGGCACCGGGGAGCTGTTTTTT.

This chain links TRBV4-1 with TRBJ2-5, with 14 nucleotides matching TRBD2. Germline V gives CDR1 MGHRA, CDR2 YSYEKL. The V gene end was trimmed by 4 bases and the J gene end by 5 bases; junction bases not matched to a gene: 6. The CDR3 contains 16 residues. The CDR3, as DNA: TGCGCCAGCAGCCCGGGACTAGCGGGAGTCTGGGAGACCCAGTACTTC. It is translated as CASSPGLAGVWETQYF.

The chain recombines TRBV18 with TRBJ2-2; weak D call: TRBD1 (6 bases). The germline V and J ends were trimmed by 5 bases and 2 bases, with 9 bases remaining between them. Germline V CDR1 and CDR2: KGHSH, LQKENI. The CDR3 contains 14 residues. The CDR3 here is CASSNRENTGELFF. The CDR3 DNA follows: TGTGCCAGCTCAAACAGGGAAAACACCGGGGAGCTGTTTTTT.

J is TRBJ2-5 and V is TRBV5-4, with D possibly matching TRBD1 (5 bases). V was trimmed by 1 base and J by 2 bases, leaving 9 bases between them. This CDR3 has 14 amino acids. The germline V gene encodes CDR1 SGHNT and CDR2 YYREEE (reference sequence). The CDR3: CASSLRSGQETQYF. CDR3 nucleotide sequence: TGTGCCAGCAGCTTGCGGTCAGGGCAAGAGACCCAGTACTTC.

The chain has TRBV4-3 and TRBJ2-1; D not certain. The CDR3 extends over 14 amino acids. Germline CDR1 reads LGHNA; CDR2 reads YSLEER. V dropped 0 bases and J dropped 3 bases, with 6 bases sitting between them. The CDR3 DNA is TGCGCCAGCAGCCAAGAGAGCCGCTACAATGAGCAGTTCTTC. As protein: CASSQESRYNEQFF.

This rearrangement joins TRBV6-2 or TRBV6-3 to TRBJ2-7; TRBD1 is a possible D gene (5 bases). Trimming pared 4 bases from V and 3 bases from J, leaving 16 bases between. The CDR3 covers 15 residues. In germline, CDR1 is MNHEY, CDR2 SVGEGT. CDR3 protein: CASSFRQGNLYEQYF. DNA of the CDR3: TGTGCCAGCAGTTTCAGGCAGGGAAACCTCTACGAGCAGTACTTC.

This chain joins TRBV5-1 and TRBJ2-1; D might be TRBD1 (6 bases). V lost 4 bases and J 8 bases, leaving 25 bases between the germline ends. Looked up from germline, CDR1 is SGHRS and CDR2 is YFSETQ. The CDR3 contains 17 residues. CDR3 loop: CASSLGAGIGLGDEQFF. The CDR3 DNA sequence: TGCGCCAGCAGCCTGGGGGCCGGGATCGGTCTCGGCGATGAGCAGTTCTTC.

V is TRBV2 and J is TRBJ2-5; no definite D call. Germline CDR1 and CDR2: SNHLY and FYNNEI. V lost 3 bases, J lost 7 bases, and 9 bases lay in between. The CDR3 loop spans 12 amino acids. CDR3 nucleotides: TGTGCCAGCAGTGAGAGAGGTGTGACCCAGTACTTC. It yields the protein CASSERGVTQYF.

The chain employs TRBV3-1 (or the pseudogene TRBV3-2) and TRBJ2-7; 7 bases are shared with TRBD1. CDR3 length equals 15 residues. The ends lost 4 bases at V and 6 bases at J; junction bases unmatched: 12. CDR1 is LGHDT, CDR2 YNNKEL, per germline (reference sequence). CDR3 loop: CASSLLTGVSSEQYF. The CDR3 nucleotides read TGTGCCAGCAGCCTACTTACAGGGGTATCGAGCGAGCAGTACTTC.

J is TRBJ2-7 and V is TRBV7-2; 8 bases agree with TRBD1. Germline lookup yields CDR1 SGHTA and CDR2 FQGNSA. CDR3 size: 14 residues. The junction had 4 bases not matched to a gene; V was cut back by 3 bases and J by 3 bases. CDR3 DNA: TGTGCCAGCAGCTTCGGGACAGGTCACTACGAGCAGTACTTC. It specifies CASSFGTGHYEQYF.

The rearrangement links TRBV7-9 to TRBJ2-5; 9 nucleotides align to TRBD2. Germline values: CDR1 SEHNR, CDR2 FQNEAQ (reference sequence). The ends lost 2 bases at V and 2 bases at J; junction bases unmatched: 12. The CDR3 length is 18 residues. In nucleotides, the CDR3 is TGTGCCAGCAGCTTACGGGGAGGAACTAGCGGGTCACAAGAGACCCAGTACTTC. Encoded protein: CASSLRGGTSGSQETQYF.